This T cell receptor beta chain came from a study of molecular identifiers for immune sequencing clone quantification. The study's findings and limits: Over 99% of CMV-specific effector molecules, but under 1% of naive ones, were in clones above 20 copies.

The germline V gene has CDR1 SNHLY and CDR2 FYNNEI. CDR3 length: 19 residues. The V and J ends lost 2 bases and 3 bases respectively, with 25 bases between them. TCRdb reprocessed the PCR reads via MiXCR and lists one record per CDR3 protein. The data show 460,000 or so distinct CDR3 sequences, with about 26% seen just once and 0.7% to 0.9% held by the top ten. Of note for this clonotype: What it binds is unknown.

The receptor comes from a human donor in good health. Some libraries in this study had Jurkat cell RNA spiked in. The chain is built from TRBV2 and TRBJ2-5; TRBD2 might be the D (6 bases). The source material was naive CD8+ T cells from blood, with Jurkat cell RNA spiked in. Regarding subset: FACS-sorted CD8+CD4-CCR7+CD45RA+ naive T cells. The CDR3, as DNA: TGTGCCAGCAGTGAACCTCATTTGCGGGACGAATTTGCCAAAGAGACCCAGTACTTC. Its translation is CASSEPHLRDEFAKETQYF.